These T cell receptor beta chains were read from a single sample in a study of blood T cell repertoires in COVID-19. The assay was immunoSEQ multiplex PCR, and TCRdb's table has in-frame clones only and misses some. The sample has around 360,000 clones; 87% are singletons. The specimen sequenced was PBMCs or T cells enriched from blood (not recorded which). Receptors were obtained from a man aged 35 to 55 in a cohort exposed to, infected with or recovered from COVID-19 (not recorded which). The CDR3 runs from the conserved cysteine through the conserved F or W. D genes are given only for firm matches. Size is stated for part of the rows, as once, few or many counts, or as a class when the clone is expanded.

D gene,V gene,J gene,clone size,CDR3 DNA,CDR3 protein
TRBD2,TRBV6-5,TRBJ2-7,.,TGTGCCAGCAGTCGGACTAGCGGCTCTTACGAGCAGTACTTC,CASSRTSGSYEQYF
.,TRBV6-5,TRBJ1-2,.,TGTGCCAGCAGACCACGGGTCGTCTATGGCTACACCTTC,CASRPRVVYGYTF
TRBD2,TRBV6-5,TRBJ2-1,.,TGTGCCACTAGCGGAGATAACAATGAGCAGTTCTTC,CATSGDNNEQFF
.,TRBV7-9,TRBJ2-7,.,TGTGCCAGCGCGGGCGACTCGGGCGAGCAGTACTTC,CASAGDSGEQYF
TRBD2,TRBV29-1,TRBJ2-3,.,TGCAGCGTGATTAGCGGGAGTATGAGGGATACGCAGTATTTT,CSVISGSMRDTQYF
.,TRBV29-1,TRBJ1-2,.,TGCAGCGCGGGCCCCCTCGGGGGCTACACCTTC,CSAGPLGGYTF
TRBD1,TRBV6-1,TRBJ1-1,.,TGTGCCAGCAGTGAGGACAGGTCAAGAGTTTTCTTT,CASSEDRSRVFF
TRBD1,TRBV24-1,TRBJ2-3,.,TGTGCCACCAGGGCAGGGGGCCGGAACGCAGATACGCAGTATTTT,CATRAGGRNADTQYF
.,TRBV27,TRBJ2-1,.,TGTGCCAGCAGTGCACAAAGCTCCTACAATGAGCAGTTCTTC,CASSAQSSYNEQFF
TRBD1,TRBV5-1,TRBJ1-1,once,TGCGCCAGTTCCGGACAGGGGAGAGGCACTGAAGCTTTCTTT,CASSGQGRGTEAFF
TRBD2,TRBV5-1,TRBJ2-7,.,TGCGCCAGCAGCTTGCAACTAGCGGGCTCCTACGAGCAGTACTTC,CASSLQLAGSYEQYF
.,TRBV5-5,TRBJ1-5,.,TGTGCCAGCAGCTTATCCGGGACGGGGGGCAATCAGCCCCAGCATTTT,CASSLSGTGGNQPQHF
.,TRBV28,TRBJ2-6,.,TGTGCCAGCAGCGCAAGGGGAAAGGTTGGGGCCAACGTCCTGACTTTC,CASSARGKVGANVLTF
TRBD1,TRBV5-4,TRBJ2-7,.,TGTGCCAGCAGCAAGGGGACAGAACCCTACGAGCAGTACTTC,CASSKGTEPYEQYF
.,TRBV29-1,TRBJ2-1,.,TGCAGCGTTGCATCGTCGGGAGTGTACAATGAGCAGTTCTTC,CSVASSGVYNEQFF
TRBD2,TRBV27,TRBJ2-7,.,TGTGCCAGTGGACTAGCGGGAAGGGAGCAGTACTTC,CASGLAGREQYF
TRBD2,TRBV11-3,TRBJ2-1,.,TGTGCCAGCAGCTTAGATCAAGAGGGAGGGTACAATGAGCAGTTCTTC,CASSLDQEGGYNEQFF
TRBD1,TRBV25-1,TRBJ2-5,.,TGTGCCAGCAGTGAAGGACAGGGCGGCGTGGAGACCCAGTACTTC,CASSEGQGGVETQYF
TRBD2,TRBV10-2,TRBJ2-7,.,TGCGCCAGCAACCTAGCGGGAGCCTACGAGCAGTACTTC,CASNLAGAYEQYF
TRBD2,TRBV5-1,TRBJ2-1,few,TGCGCCAGCAGCTCCGGGGTAGCGGGAGGAATGAATGAGCAGTTCTTC,CASSSGVAGGMNEQFF
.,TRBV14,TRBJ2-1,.,TGTGCCAGCAAGGGGTACAATGAGCAGTTCTTC,CASKGYNEQFF
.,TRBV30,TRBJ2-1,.,TGTGCCTGGAGTGATTTGGGAGCTAGGGCGAGCTCCTACAATGAGCAGTTCTTC,CAWSDLGARASSYNEQFF
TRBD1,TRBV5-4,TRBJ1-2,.,TGTGCCAGCAGCTTGGGGACAGGGGGAGGTTACCCCTATGGCTACACCTTC,CASSLGTGGGYPYGYTF
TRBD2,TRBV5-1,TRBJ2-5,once,TGCGCCAGCAGCTTGAGCTCTAGCGGGACTCGCCAAGAGACCCAGTACTTC,CASSLSSSGTRQETQYF
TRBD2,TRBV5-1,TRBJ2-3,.,TGCGCCAGCAGTTATAGCGGGAGCAGCACAGATACGCAGTATTTT,CASSYSGSSTDTQYF
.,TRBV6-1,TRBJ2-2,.,TGTGCCAGCAGTGAAGGGCCGAACACCGGGGAGCTGTTTTTT,CASSEGPNTGELFF
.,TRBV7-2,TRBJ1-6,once,TGTGCCAGCAGCTTAGGGCAGGGCTATAATTCACCCCTCCACTTT,CASSLGQGYNSPLHF
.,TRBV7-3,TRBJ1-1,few,TGTGCCAGCAGCTTAACGGGGACATTGAACACTGAAGCTTTCTTT,CASSLTGTLNTEAFF
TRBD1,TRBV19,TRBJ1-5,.,TGTGCCAGTAGTAAATCACACCGGGACAGGGCGTTCGGAGGCAATCAGCCCCAGCATTTT,CASSKSHRDRAFGGNQPQHF
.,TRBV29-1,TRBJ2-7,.,TGCAGCGTTGAGACCCGGGTGAACGAGCAGTACTTC,CSVETRVNEQYF
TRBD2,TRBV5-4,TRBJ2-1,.,TGTGCCAGCAGCGCCGGGACTAGCGGTAAGAATGAGCAGTTCTTC,CASSAGTSGKNEQFF
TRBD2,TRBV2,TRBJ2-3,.,TGTGCCAGCAGTTGGTCGGGGGGGCCGGCAGATACGCAGTATTTT,CASSWSGGPADTQYF
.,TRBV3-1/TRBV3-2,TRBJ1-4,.,TGTGCCAGCAGCCGGACAGTGAATGAAAAACTGTTTTTT,CASSRTVNEKLFF
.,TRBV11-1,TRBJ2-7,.,TGTGCCAGCAGCTTAGTCTCTCCGGTGGACGAGCAGTACTTC,CASSLVSPVDEQYF
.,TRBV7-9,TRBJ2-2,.,TGTGCCAGCAGTTGGGGCTTGGGAACCGGGGAGCTGTTTTTT,CASSWGLGTGELFF